The 16 T cell receptor beta chains below come from one sample, sequenced in a study of cytomegalovirus exposure and HLA in healthy donors. The PCR employed 60 Vbeta primers together with 13 Jbeta primers. Clones were sequenced by immunoSEQ multiplex PCR, and TCRdb holds only the in-frame ones, with some missing. The sample lists about 140,000 clones; approximately 67% were seen once. Sequencing was done on a sample of PBMCs. The receptors here all came from a woman aged 55-70 years in good health and CMV-seronegative.

This chain links TRBV7-2 with TRBJ1-5; perhaps TRBD1 as D (5 bases). Germline V lookup: CDR1 SGHTA, CDR2 FQGNSA. Trimming removed 7 bases at V and 6 bases at J, with 19 bases between. The CDR3 consists of 15 residues. Here the CDR3 DNA reads TGTGCCAGCACCTCGACAGCTGTAGTAGGTCAGCCCCAGCATTTT. Amino acid sequence: CASTSTAVVGQPQHF.

In its sample, this clone is medium-sized. The gene calls are TRBV5-4 and TRBJ1-6; D is uncertain. The V and J ends lost 10 bases and 5 bases respectively, with 13 bases between them. The CDR3 extends over 13 amino acids. Germline-derived CDR1 and CDR2 are SGHNT and YYREEE (reference sequence). The CDR3 sequence is CAVGLPHNSPLHF. The CDR3 nucleotides read TGTGCCGTGGGCCTTCCCCATAATTCACCCCTCCACTTT.

The rearrangement joins TRBV15 to TRBJ2-3; 8 bases line up with TRBD2. The junction had 6 bases not matched to a gene; V was cut back by 0 bases and J by 1 base. Germline V gene lookup returns CDR1 LNHNV and CDR2 YYDKDF (reference sequence). The CDR3 length is 17 residues. DNA for the CDR3: TGTGCCACCAGCAGAGATACGAGCGGGAGTGGCACAGATACGCAGTATTTT. This codes for CATSRDTSGSGTDTQYF. Filled out from reference TRBV15 and TRBJ2-3, the complete variable domain reads DAMVIQNPRYQVTQFGKPVTLSCSQTLNHNVMYWYQQKSSQAPKLLFHYYDKDFNNEADTPDNFQSRRPNTSFCFLDIRSPGLGDTAMYLCATSRDTSGSGTDTQYFGPGTRLTVL.

A word on this clone: Other DNA sequences from this sample encode an identical CDR3 as well. The chain joins TRBV6-1 to TRBJ2-3, with D perhaps TRBD2 (5 bases). The ends were cut back, 4 bases at V and 1 base at J, with 12 bases in the middle. The CDR3 is 15 amino acids. From germline, CDR1 is MNHNS and CDR2 SASEGT. The CDR3 spells CASSAQFSGTDTQYF. In DNA, the CDR3 is TGTGCCAGCAGTGCACAGTTTAGCGGCACAGATACGCAGTATTTT.

This chain joins TRBV5-1 and TRBJ1-6, with D unclear. The CDR3 sequence is 14 residues long. V dropped 0 bases and J dropped 6 bases, with 7 bases sitting between them. Germline V gene data show CDR1 as SGHRS and CDR2 as YFSETQ. CDR3 amino acids: CASSLDSINSPLHF. CDR3 in DNA: TGCGCCAGCAGCTTGGACAGTATTAATTCACCCCTCCACTTT.

This clone has just a few counts. The V call is TRBV7-8, the J call TRBJ1-6; D gene ambiguous. Per the germline V gene, CDR1 is SGHVS and CDR2 is FQNEAQ. This CDR3 spans 15 amino acids. Trimming left V 3 bases short and J 9 bases short, with 15 bases between. DNA for the CDR3: TGTGCCAGCAGCTTCCGTAGGGAGCCGGGTTCACCCCTCCACTTT. Protein sequence: CASSFRREPGSPLHF.

The rearrangement links TRBV6-5 to TRBJ1-2; 7 positions agree with TRBD1. The CDR3 loop spans 15 amino acids. The trim removed 5 bases at V and 4 bases at J, leaving 10 bases unmatched. Germline-derived CDR1 and CDR2 are MNHEY and SVGAGI. CDR3 nucleotide sequence: TGTGCCAGCAGTGCACCCCAGACAGGGAGCTATGGCTACACCTTC. Translated: CASSAPQTGSYGYTF.

The rearrangement joins TRBV11-1 to TRBJ1-1; 9 bases align to TRBD1. In germline, CDR1 is SGHAT, CDR2 FQDESV (reference sequence). The CDR3 totals 17 residues. Unmatched junction bases numbered 12, after V lost 4 bases and J lost 3 bases. The CDR3 loop is CASSSVGTGGVYTEAFF. The CDR3 coding sequence is TGTGCCAGCAGCTCAGTAGGTACAGGGGGCGTGTACACTGAAGCTTTCTTT.

This clone came up once. The chain links TRBV18 to TRBJ2-3; D may be TRBD1 (7 bases). V was shortened by 3 bases and J by 4 bases, with 8 bases between the two germline ends. Germline values: CDR1 KGHSH, CDR2 LQKENI. CDR3 length equals 13 residues. Here the CDR3 reads CASSPRGADTQYF. The CDR3 DNA sequence: TGTGCCAGCTCACCCAGGGGGGCAGATACGCAGTATTTT.

This chain uses TRBV28 with TRBJ2-7; 9 bases are shared with TRBD1. From germline, CDR1 is MDHEN and CDR2 SYDVKM. This CDR3 region has 14 residues. Unmatched junction bases numbered 5, after V lost 6 bases and J lost 2 bases. CDR3 nucleotide sequence: TGTGCCAGCAGGGGGACAGGGCCCACCTACGAGCAGTACTTC. Translation: CASRGTGPTYEQYF.

The chain has TRBV18 and TRBJ1-2, with TRBD1 as a possible D gene (5 bases). The V gene's germline CDR1 is KGHSH and CDR2 LQKENI. CDR3 length: 13 residues. Trimming pared 3 bases from V and 7 bases from J, leaving 12 bases between. The DNA for the CDR3 is TGTGCCAGCTCACCCCGACAGCGGGGTGGCTACACCTTC. It yields the protein CASSPRQRGGYTF.

Worth noting for this clone: Sequence at one end of the junction differs from germline and may be a read error. The chain couples TRBV7-7 to TRBJ2-3; 7 bases agree with TRBD2. Germline-derived CDR1 and CDR2 are SSHAT and FNYEAQ (reference sequence). This CDR3 comprises 15 residues. The CDR3 is CASSPLSGGADTQYF. CDR3 nucleotide sequence: TGTGCTAGCAGCCCTCTTTCGGGGGGAGCAGATACGCAGTATTTT.

The chain links TRBV5-1 to TRBJ2-7; no definite D call. The CDR3 is 13 amino acids. The germline gives CDR1 SGHRS, CDR2 YFSETQ. Trimming removed 0 bases at V and 3 bases at J, with 7 bases between. The CDR3 bases are TGCGCCAGCAGCTTGGGAAGCGTCTACGAGCAGTACTTC. This sequence encodes CASSLGSVYEQYF.

The rearrangement links TRBV4-3 to TRBJ1-2, with TRBD1 as a possible D gene (5 bases). Germline V lookup: CDR1 LGHNA, CDR2 YSLEER. The CDR3 runs 15 residues. V lost 0 bases and J lost 3, with 11 bases in between. The CDR3 DNA reads TGCGCCAGCAGCCAAGAAGGAGGGACCGACTATGGCTACACCTTC. Translating it yields CASSQEGGTDYGYTF.

This clone was found once. The gene calls are TRBV5-4 and TRBJ2-1; 9 nucleotides agree with TRBD2. V shed 0 bases and J 7 bases; nucleotides not matched to a gene: 8. The CDR3 contains 16 residues. In germline, CDR1 is SGHNT, CDR2 YYREEE (reference sequence). The CDR3 DNA sequence: TGTGCCAGCAGCTTGGGGGCGGGGGGGCCTATAAATGAGCAGTTCTTC. Encoded protein: CASSLGAGGPINEQFF.

The V call is TRBV5-4, the J call TRBJ2-6; D call uncertain. CDR3 size: 14 residues. V dropped 4 bases and J dropped 4 bases, with 9 bases sitting between them. Germline CDR1 reads SGHNT; CDR2 reads YYREEE (reference sequence). CDR3 coding DNA: TGTGCCAGCAGCGGGCAGGTGGGGGCCAACGTCCTGACTTTC. It specifies CASSGQVGANVLTF.